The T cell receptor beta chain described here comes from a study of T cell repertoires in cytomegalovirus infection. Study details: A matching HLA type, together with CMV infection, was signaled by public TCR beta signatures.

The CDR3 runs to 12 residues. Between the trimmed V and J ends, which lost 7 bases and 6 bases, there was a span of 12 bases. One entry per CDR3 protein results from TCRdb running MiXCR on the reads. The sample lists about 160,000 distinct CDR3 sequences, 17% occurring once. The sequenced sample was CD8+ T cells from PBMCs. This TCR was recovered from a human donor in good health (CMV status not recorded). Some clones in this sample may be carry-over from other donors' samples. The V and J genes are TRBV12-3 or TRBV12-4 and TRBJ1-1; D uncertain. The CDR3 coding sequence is TGTGCCAGCACTCAAAATGTCGCTGAAGCTTTCTTT. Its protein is CASTQNVAEAFF.